This T cell receptor (beta chain) emerged from a study of blood T cell repertoires in COVID-19. Across the study: Samples of COVID-19 (acute and convalescent) were obtained from the United States, Italy and Spain. From T cells, B-cell-depleted T cells, or PBMCs came the material, which was cDNA or gDNA.

V gave up 8 bases and J gave up 7 bases, with 18 bases separating them. Germline CDR1 and CDR2: MGHDK and SYGVNS. This CDR3 has 13 residues. Assay: immunoSEQ multiplex PCR; the TCRdb copy retains only in-frame clones and omits some. This sample has some 54,000 clones; 91% occur once, and the top ten carry roughly 2.4%. The chain is built from TRBV25-1 and TRBJ2-7; D may be TRBD1 (6 bases). The sample was peripheral blood. The clonotype comes from a man aged 55 to 70 with acute or convalescent COVID-19. CDR3 DNA sequence: TGTGCCAGCCGAAAAACAGGGTCGGGGGAGCAGTACTTC. It codes for CASRKTGSGEQYF.